The 9 T cell receptor beta chains below come from one sample, sequenced in a study of beta chain features in type 1 diabetes. Expressed TCRB transcripts were sequenced after all isolated RNA was converted to cDNA. Sequencing used immunoSEQ multiplex PCR; TCRdb keeps in-frame clones, though not all of them. The sample records some 700,000 clones, 13% being singletons. Notes on the study in general: Among patients with Type 1 diabetes, TCRB CDR3s were moderately but significantly shorter in every one of the four CD4+ subsets.

Which antigens these TCRs recognize remains unknown. The sample taken for sequencing was naive CD4+ T cells from blood. All receptors derive from a man aged 18-30 years with type 1 diabetes.

The V call is TRBV5-1, the J call TRBJ2-1; 9 bases map to TRBD1. CDR1 and CDR2 (germline): SGHRS, YFSETQ. This CDR3 has 15 residues. With 4 bases clipped from V and 5 bases from J, the junction kept 7 bases outside the gene matches. The chain's CDR3 is CASSTGQGPDNEQFF. CDR3 DNA sequence: TGCGCCAGCAGCACGGGACAGGGACCAGACAATGAGCAGTTCTTC.

This clone was seen a handful of times. V is TRBV11-2 and J is TRBJ2-3, with D tentatively TRBD1 (5 bases). Trimming removed 1 base from V and 11 bases from J, with 13 bases in between. The CDR3 loop spans 13 amino acids. Germline-derived CDR1 and CDR2 are SGHAT and FQNNGV. The CDR3 sequence: CASSLGAGFGQYF. The CDR3 coding sequence is TGTGCCAGCAGCTTAGGGGCAGGGTTTGGGCAGTATTTT.

This clone has only a few counts. The V and J genes are TRBV2 and TRBJ2-1; the D is unclear. Germline V gene data show CDR1 as SNHLY and CDR2 as FYNNEI. V was pared by 7 bases and J by 3 bases, with 16 bases between. This CDR3 is built from 15 residues. CDR3 amino acids: CASILRGSFYNEQFF. In DNA, the CDR3 is TGTGCCAGCATCCTCAGAGGTTCTTTCTACAATGAGCAGTTCTTC.

The chain recombines TRBV29-1 with TRBJ1-2, with D possibly matching TRBD1 (6 bases). The germline V gene has CDR1 SQVTM and CDR2 ANQGSEA. The CDR3 totals 11 residues. Between the trimmed V and J ends, which lost 7 bases and 4 bases, there was a span of 10 bases. The CDR3 DNA reads as TGCAGCGCCGGACAGACCTATGGCTACACCTTC. Translation: CSAGQTYGYTF.

This clone was observed a handful of times. The V call is TRBV5-1, the J call TRBJ2-1; D is undetermined. The CDR3 length is 14 residues. Germline loops: CDR1 SGHRS, CDR2 YFSETQ. The V end lost 0 bases, the J end lost 6 bases, and 10 bases lay between the germline ends. The CDR3 reads CASSLGLDGNEQFF. In DNA form, the CDR3 reads TGCGCCAGCAGCTTGGGTCTTGACGGCAATGAGCAGTTCTTC.

V usage is TRBV5-1 and J usage is TRBJ2-5; D is perhaps TRBD1 (6 bases). Trimming left V 2 bases short and J 2 bases short, with 13 bases between. This CDR3 contains 15 residues. CDR1 is SGHRS, CDR2 YFSETQ, per germline. The CDR3 DNA follows: TGCGCCAGCAGCTTCTTGGGGGCAGGACAAGAGACCCAGTACTTC. It is translated as CASSFLGAGQETQYF.

This clone was counted a few times. V and J are TRBV10-2 and TRBJ2-1; D gene uncertain. Trimming removed 6 bases at V and 9 bases at J, with 12 bases between. This CDR3 has 12 residues. Germline-derived CDR1 and CDR2 are WSHSY and SAAADI. The CDR3 DNA reads as TGCGCCAGCAGCCCCATGATCCTTGAGCAGTTCTTC. Protein sequence: CASSPMILEQFF.

The CDR3 DNA reads TGTGCCATCAGTGAGTCGGCAGGGGCGGGCAATCAGCCCCAGCATTTT. Protein product: CAISESAGAGNQPQHF. The V and J genes are TRBV10-3 and TRBJ1-5; D is possibly TRBD1 (6 bases). Trimming removed 0 bases from V and 2 bases from J, with 11 bases in between. Germline V gene sequence: CDR1 ENHRY, CDR2 SYGVKD. This CDR3 region has 16 residues.

This clone occurred a few times. V and J are TRBV12-2 and TRBJ1-2. TRBV12-2 is deemed a pseudogene. This CDR3 has 14 residues. In nucleotides, the CDR3 is TGTGCAAGTCGCCGGAATACAGCGGATTATGGCTACACCTTC. Translated, it gives CASRRNTADYGYTF.